The 5 T cell receptor beta chains below come from one sample, sequenced in a study of OX40 agonist ivuxolimab in advanced cancers. Only in-frame clones appear in the TCRdb table, and some are missing; sequencing was by immunoSEQ multiplex PCR. This table holds approximately 100,000 clones, about 85% found once. Sample: CD4+ or CD8+ T cells sorted from blood, taken in a trial of the OX40 agonist ivuxolimab. The source of these receptors is an adult with an advanced solid tumor such as melanoma, head and neck, liver or kidney cancer.

A remark on this clone: The sample carries other DNA sequences with the same CDR3. This chain uses TRBV28 with TRBJ2-3; maybe TRBD2 (6 bases). The CDR3 spans 11 residues. V dropped 6 bases and J dropped 6 bases, with 7 bases sitting between them. The germline gives CDR1 MDHEN, CDR2 SYDVKM. The CDR3 DNA follows: TGTGCCAGCAGCCTAGCGGATACGCAGTATTTT. It specifies CASSLADTQYF.

The rearrangement links TRBV7-9 to TRBJ2-7; D gene unclear. Germline CDR1 reads SEHNR; CDR2 reads FQNEAQ (reference sequence). Trimming removed 1 base at V and 0 bases at J, with 10 bases between. The CDR3 runs to 15 residues. The CDR3 sequence is CASSLGGAVSYEQYF. In DNA, the CDR3 is TGTGCCAGCAGCTTAGGAGGTGCAGTCTCCTACGAGCAGTACTTC.

This rearrangement joins TRBV6-4 to TRBJ2-3, with a possible D match to TRBD2 (6 bases). CDR1 MRHNA and CDR2 SNTAGT come from the germline V gene. This CDR3 has 13 residues. The V end lost 6 bases, the J end lost 1 base, and 8 bases lay between the germline ends. The CDR3 loop reads CASSVAGTDTQYF. Written as DNA, the CDR3 is TGTGCCAGCAGCGTAGCGGGCACAGATACGCAGTATTTT.

This chain links TRBV4-1 with TRBJ2-1; D call uncertain. CDR1 is MGHRA, CDR2 YSYEKL, per germline. The CDR3 is 14 amino acids. V was trimmed by 0 bases and J by 5 bases, leaving 8 bases between them. As DNA, the CDR3 is TGCGCCAGCAGCCAAGATAAAACAGACAATGAGCAGTTCTTC. It specifies CASSQDKTDNEQFF.

This clone has just a few counts. The chain joins TRBV7-2 to TRBJ2-7; the D is unclear. Trimming pared 5 bases from V and 0 bases from J, leaving 8 bases between. This CDR3 is 13 amino acids long. CDR1 SGHTA and CDR2 FQGNSA come from the germline V gene. CDR3 loop: CASSVTPSYEQYF. CDR3 nucleotides: TGTGCCAGCAGCGTCACACCCTCCTACGAGCAGTACTTC. Combining the CDR3 with reference TRBV7-2 and TRBJ2-7 gives the whole variable domain GAGVSQSPSNKVTEKGKDVELRCDPISGHTALYWYRQSLGQGLEFLIYFQGNSAPDKSGLPSDRFSAERTGGSVSTLTIQRTQQEDSAVYLCASSVTPSYEQYFGPGTRLTVT.